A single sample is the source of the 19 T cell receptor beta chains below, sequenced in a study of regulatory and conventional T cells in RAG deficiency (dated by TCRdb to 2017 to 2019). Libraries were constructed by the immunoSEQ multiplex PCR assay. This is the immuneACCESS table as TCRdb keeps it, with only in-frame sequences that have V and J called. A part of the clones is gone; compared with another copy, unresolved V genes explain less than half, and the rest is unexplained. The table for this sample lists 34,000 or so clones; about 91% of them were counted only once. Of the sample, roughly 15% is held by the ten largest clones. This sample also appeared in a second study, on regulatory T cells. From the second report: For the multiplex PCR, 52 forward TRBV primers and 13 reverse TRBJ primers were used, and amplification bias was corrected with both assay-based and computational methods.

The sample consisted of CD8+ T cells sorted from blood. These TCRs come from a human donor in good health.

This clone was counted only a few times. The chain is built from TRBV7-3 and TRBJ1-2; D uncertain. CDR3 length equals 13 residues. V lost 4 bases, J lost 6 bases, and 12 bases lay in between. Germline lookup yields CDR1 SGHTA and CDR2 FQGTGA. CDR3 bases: TGTGCCAGCAGCTCGGCAGGTTCGAATGGCTACACCTTC. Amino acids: CASSSAGSNGYTF.

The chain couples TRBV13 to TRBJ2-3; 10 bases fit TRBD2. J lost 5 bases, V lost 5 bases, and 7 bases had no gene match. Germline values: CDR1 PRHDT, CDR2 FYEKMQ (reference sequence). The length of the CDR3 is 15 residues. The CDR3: CASSISGGPLDTQYF. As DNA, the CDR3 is TGTGCCAGCAGCATTAGCGGGGGGCCATTAGATACGCAGTATTTT.

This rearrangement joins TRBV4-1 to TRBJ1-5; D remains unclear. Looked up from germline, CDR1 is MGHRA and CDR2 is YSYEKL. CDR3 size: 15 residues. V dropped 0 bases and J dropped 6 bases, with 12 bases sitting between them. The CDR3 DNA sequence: TGCGCCAGCAGCCAAGATCAAGGGATGAGTCAGCCCCAGCATTTT. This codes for CASSQDQGMSQPQHF.

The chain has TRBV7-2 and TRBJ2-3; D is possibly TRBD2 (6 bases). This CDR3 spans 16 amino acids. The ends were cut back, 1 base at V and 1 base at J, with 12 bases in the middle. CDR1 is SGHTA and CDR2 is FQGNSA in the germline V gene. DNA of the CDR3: TGTGCCAGCAGCTTAGTGGGAGGCGGGGGCACAGATACGCAGTATTTT. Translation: CASSLVGGGGTDTQYF.

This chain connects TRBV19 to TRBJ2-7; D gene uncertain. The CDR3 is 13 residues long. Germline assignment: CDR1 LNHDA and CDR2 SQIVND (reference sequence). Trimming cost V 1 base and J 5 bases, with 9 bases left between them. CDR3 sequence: CASSIGRDDEQYF. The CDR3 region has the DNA TGTGCCAGTAGTATAGGGCGTGACGACGAGCAGTACTTC.

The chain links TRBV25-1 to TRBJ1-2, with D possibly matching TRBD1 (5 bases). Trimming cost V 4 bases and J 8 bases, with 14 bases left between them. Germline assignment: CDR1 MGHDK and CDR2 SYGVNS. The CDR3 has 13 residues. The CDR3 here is CASSGGVGRGYTF. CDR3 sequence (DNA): TGTGCCAGCAGTGGGGGCGTGGGTCGGGGCTACACCTTC.

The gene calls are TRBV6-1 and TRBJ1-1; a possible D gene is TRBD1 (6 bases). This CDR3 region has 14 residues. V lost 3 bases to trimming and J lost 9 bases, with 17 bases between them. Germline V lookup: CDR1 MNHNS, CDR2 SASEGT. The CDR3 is CASSESGTPQKAFF. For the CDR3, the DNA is TGTGCCAGCAGTGAGTCCGGGACACCACAAAAAGCTTTCTTT.

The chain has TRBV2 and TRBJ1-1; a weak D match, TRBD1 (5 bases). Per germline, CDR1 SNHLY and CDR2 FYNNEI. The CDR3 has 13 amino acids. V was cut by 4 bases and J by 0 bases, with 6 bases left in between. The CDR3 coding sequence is TGTGCCAGCAGTGTGACAGTGAACACTGAAGCTTTCTTT. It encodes CASSVTVNTEAFF. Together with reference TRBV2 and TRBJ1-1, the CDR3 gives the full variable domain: EPEVTQTPSHQVTQMGQEVILRCVPISNHLYFYWYRQILGQKVEFLVSFYNNEISEKSEIFDDQFSVERPDGSNFTLKIRSTKLEDSAMYFCASSVTVNTEAFFGQGTRLTVV.

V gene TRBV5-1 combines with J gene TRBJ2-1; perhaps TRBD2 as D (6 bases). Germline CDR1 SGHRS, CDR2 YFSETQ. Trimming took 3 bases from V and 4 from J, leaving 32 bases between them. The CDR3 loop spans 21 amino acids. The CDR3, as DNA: TGCGCCAGCAGCTCCCCCGGGAGTACGAAACGGAACCCAATAACATACAATGAGCAGTTCTTC. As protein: CASSSPGSTKRNPITYNEQFF.

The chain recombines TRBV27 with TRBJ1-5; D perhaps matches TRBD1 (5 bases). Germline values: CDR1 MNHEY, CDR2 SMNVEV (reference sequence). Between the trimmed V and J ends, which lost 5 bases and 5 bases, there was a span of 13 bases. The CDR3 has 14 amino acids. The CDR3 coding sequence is TGTGCCAGCAGTCGGGTGCAGGGAGATCAGCCCCAGCATTTT. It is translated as CASSRVQGDQPQHF.

In DNA form, the CDR3 reads TGTGCCAGCAGTTTAGCGGGGGGGCGGACAGATACGCAGTATTTT. Amino acid sequence: CASSLAGGRTDTQYF. The genes are TRBV5-4 and TRBJ2-3, with 11 nucleotides matching TRBD2. Germline CDR1 reads SGHNT; CDR2 reads YYREEE (reference sequence). This CDR3 comprises 15 residues. V lost 5 bases to trimming and J lost 3 bases; unmatched junction nucleotides: 5. Looking up the rest from reference TRBV5-4 and TRBJ2-3 gives the full variable domain: ETGVTQSPTHLIKTRGQQVTLRCSSQSGHNTVSWYQQALGQGPQFIFQYYREEENGRGNFPPRFSGLQFPNYSSELNVNALELDDSALYLCASSLAGGRTDTQYFGPGTRLTVL.

In DNA, the CDR3 is TGTGCCAGCAGCAGACTAGCGGGAGATTCGTGGAATGAGCAGTTCTTC. Its protein product is CASSRLAGDSWNEQFF. The V call is TRBV7-9, the J call TRBJ2-1, with 12 bases lining up with TRBD2. V lost 5 bases, J lost 7 bases, and 9 bases stayed unmatched. The CDR3 sequence is 16 residues long. The germline gives CDR1 SEHNR, CDR2 FQNEAQ (reference sequence).

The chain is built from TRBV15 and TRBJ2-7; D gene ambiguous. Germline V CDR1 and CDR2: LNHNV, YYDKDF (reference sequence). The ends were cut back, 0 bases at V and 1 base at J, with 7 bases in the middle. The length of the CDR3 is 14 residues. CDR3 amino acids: CATSRDGPSYEQYF. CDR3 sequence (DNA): TGTGCCACCAGCAGAGATGGGCCGTCCTACGAGCAGTACTTC.

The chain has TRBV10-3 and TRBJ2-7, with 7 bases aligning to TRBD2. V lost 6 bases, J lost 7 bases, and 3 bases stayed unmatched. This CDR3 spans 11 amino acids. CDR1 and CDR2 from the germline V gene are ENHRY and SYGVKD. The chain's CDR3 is CAIRAGGEQYF. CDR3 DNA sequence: TGTGCCATCAGAGCCGGGGGGGAGCAGTACTTC.

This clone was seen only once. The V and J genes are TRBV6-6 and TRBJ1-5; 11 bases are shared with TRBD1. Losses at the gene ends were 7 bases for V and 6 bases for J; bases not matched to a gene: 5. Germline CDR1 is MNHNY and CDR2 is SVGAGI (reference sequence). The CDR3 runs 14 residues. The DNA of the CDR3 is TGTGCCAGCACCCGGACAGGGGGCAGTCAGCCCCAGCATTTT. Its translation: CASTRTGGSQPQHF.

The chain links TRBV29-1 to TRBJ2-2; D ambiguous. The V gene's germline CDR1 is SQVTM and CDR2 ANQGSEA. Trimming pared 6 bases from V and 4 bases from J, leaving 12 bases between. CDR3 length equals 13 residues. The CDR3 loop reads CSVSVRTTGELFF. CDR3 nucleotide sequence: TGCAGCGTCAGCGTCAGGACCACCGGGGAGCTGTTTTTT.

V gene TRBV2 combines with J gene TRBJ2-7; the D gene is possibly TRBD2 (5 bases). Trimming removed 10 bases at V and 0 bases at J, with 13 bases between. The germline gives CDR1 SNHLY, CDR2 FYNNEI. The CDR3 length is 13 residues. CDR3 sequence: CANTAADSYEQYF. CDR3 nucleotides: TGTGCCAACACAGCGGCGGACTCCTACGAGCAGTACTTC.

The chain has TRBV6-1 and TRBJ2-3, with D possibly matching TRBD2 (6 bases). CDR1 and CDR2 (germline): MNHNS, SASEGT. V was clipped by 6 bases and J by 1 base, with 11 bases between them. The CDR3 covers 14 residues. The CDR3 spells CASSKTGGTDTQYF. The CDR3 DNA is TGTGCCAGCAGCAAAACGGGGGGCACAGATACGCAGTATTTT.

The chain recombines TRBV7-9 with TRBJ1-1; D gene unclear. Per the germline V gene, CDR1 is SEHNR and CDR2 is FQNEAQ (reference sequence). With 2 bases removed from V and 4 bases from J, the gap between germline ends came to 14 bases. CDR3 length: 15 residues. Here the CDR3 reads CASSLWVSGSTEAFF. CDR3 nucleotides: TGTGCCAGCAGCTTATGGGTGTCGGGGAGCACTGAAGCTTTCTTT.